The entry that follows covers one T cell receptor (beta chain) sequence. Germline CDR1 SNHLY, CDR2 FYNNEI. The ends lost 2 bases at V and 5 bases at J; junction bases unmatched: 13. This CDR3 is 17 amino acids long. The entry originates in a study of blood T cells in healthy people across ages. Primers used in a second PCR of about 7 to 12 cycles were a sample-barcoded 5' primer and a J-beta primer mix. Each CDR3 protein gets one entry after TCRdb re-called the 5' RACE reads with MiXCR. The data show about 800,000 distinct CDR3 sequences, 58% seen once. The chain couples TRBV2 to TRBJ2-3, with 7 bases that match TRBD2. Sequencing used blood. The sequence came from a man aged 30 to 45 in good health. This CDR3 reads CASSEYFSGPTGDTQYF. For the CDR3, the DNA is TGTGCCAGCAGTGAATATTTTAGCGGGCCGACCGGAGATACGCAGTATTTT.